This passage covers 29 T cell receptor beta chains from one sample sequenced in a study of T cell responses to AZD1222 COVID-19 vaccine. The data were produced by immunoSEQ multiplex PCR, yet TCRdb's version contains in-frame clones alone and is incomplete. The sample holds over 40,000 clones, 83% seen once. This sample comprised peripheral blood, obtained on day 0 of AZD1222 vaccination. All receptors derive from an adult in good health.

The V gene is TRBV19, the J gene TRBJ1-1; the match to TRBD1 covers 10 bases. CDR3 length equals 15 residues. V lost 3 bases to trimming and J lost 0 bases; unmatched junction nucleotides: 1. Germline CDR1 reads LNHDA; CDR2 reads SQIVND (reference sequence). The CDR3 bases are TGTGCCAGTAGTATGGGACAGGGGATGAACACTGAAGCTTTCTTT. It codes for CASSMGQGMNTEAFF. The complete variable domain, with remaining parts taken from reference TRBV19 and TRBJ1-1, reads DGGITQSPKYLFRKEGQNVTLSCEQNLNHDAMYWYRQDPGQGLRLIYYSQIVNDFQKGDIAEGYSVSREKKESFPLTVTSAQKNPTAFYLCASSMGQGMNTEAFFGQGTRLTVV.

The rearrangement uses TRBV14 and TRBJ1-4; the D is unclear. V was shortened by 1 base and J by 8 bases, with 8 bases between the two germline ends. The CDR3 consists of 13 residues. The germline CDR1 and CDR2 sequences are SGHDN and FVKESK. Here the CDR3 DNA reads TGTGCCAGCAGCCAAGGGCCCCGGGAAAAACTGTTTTTT. This translates into CASSQGPREKLFF. Using reference TRBV14 and TRBJ1-4 for the parts outside the CDR3, the full variable domain is EAGVTQFPSHSVIEKGQTVTLRCDPISGHDNLYWYRRVMGKEIKFLLHFVKESKQDESGMPNNRFLAERTGGTYSTLKVQPAELEDSGVYFCASSQGPREKLFFGSGTQLSVL.

This clone was seen only a few times. The chain is built from TRBV3-1 (or the pseudogene TRBV3-2) and TRBJ2-1, with unresolved D. CDR3 size: 12 residues. V shed 1 base and J shed 10 bases, with 8 bases lying between them. Germline V gives CDR1 LGHDT, CDR2 YNNKEL (reference sequence). In nucleotides, the CDR3 is TGTGCCAGCAGCCAAGGCCCCCGGGAGCAGTTCTTC. It codes for CASSQGPREQFF.

The gene calls are TRBV5-6 and TRBJ2-2; D uncertain. V was cut by 0 bases and J by 1 base, with 7 bases left in between. CDR1 and CDR2 from the germline V gene are SGHDT and YYEEEE. This CDR3 is 15 amino acids long. This CDR3 reads CASSLAPKNTGELFF. CDR3 DNA: TGTGCCAGCAGCTTGGCCCCTAAGAACACCGGGGAGCTGTTTTTT. The full variable domain, completed using reference TRBV5-6 and TRBJ2-2, is DAGVTQSPTHLIKTRGQQVTLRCSPKSGHDTVSWYQQALGQGPQFIFQYYEEEERQRGNFPDRFSGHQFPNYSSELNVNALLLGDSALYLCASSLAPKNTGELFFGEGSRLTVL.

The chain links TRBV5-4 to TRBJ1-4; 9 bases line up with TRBD1. Trimming at V came to 3 bases and at J to 5 bases, leaving 5 bases not matched to a gene. The V gene's germline CDR1 is SGHNT and CDR2 YYREEE (reference sequence). This CDR3 contains 15 residues. CDR3 DNA: TGTGCCAGCAGCTCCACAGGGGGCGAGAATGAAAAACTGTTTTTT. It yields the protein CASSSTGGENEKLFF.

The CDR3 is CASKTGSPEPQHF. In DNA, the CDR3 is TGTGCCAGCAAAACAGGAAGCCCGGAGCCCCAGCATTTT. The rearrangement joins TRBV28 to TRBJ1-5; tentative D call: TRBD1 (5 bases). CDR1 and CDR2 from the germline V gene are MDHEN and SYDVKM. This CDR3 region has 13 residues. Trimming cost V 7 bases and J 8 bases, with 15 bases left between them.

The V gene is TRBV9, the J gene TRBJ2-7; D is ambiguous. Germline CDR1 and CDR2: SGDLS and YYNGEE. V dropped 4 bases and J dropped 5 bases, with 13 bases sitting between them. CDR3 length: 13 amino acids. CDR3 in DNA: TGTGCCAGCAGCCCGGGCCCTCCCAACGAGCAGTACTTC. It specifies CASSPGPPNEQYF. The full variable domain, its missing parts supplied by reference TRBV9 and TRBJ2-7, is DSGVTQTPKHLITATGQRVTLRCSPRSGDLSVYWYQQSLDQGLQFLIQYYNGEERAKGNILERFSAQQFPDLHSELNLSSLELGDSALYFCASSPGPPNEQYFGPGTRLTVT.

The V and J genes are TRBV24-1 and TRBJ1-2; no clear D. This CDR3 has 12 amino acids. The germline gives CDR1 KGHDR, CDR2 SFDVKD. Trimming removed 6 bases from V and 0 bases from J, with 4 bases in between. The CDR3 DNA follows: TGTGCCACCAGTCAGTCTAACTATGGCTACACCTTC. The encoded protein is CATSQSNYGYTF.

The chain recombines TRBV20-1 with TRBJ2-3, with TRBD2 matching 7 bases. Germline lookup yields CDR1 DFQATT and CDR2 SNEGSKA (reference sequence). This CDR3 region has 14 residues. J lost 1 base, V lost 3 bases, and 4 bases had no gene match. DNA of the CDR3: TGCAGTGCTAGTTCACTAGCGCGCACAGATACGCAGTATTTT. This encodes CSASSLARTDTQYF.

V and J are TRBV7-6 and TRBJ2-6; D remains unclear. The CDR3 is 17 amino acids. The germline V and J ends were trimmed by 4 bases and 0 bases, with 13 bases remaining between them. Germline CDR1 is SGHVS and CDR2 is FNYEAQ. CDR3 protein: CASSSRAARSGANVLTF. In DNA, the CDR3 is TGTGCCAGCAGCTCCCGGGCCGCCCGCTCTGGGGCCAACGTCCTGACTTTC.

The genes are TRBV18 and TRBJ1-6, with D possibly matching TRBD1 (6 bases). Trimming removed 2 bases at V and 7 bases at J, with 12 bases between. The CDR3 covers 15 residues. Germline CDR1 KGHSH, CDR2 LQKENI. The CDR3 region has the DNA TGTGCCAGCTCACCATCCGGGACACCAAATTCACCCCTCCACTTT. As protein: CASSPSGTPNSPLHF.

The chain combines TRBV19 with TRBJ1-4; 10 bases fit TRBD1. This CDR3 contains 16 residues. The V and J ends lost 6 bases and 6 bases, in that order; junction bases with no gene match: 10. Germline lookup yields CDR1 LNHDA and CDR2 SQIVND (reference sequence). CDR3 DNA sequence: TGTGCCAGTAGCATCATTGACAGGGGGCGCGATGAAAAACTGTTTTTT. It translates to CASSIIDRGRDEKLFF.

The chain couples TRBV11-2 to TRBJ1-3; a possible D gene is TRBD1 (5 bases). This CDR3 comprises 15 residues. V lost 2 bases and J lost 1, with 9 bases in between. Germline V gene lookup returns CDR1 SGHAT and CDR2 FQNNGV. The CDR3 coding sequence is TGTGCCAGCAGCTTATCGACAGAATCTGGAAACACCATATATTTT. This encodes CASSLSTESGNTIYF.

The chain links TRBV4-3 to TRBJ2-1, with D unclear. CDR1 is LGHNA, CDR2 YSLEER, per germline. V was clipped by 1 base and J by 10 bases, with 14 bases between them. The CDR3 runs 14 residues. The CDR3 DNA follows: TGCGCCAGCAGCCAAGCAACGCAAGGATGGGAGCAGTTCTTC. Protein sequence: CASSQATQGWEQFF.

This chain joins TRBV7-2 and TRBJ2-7; 7 bases align to TRBD1. Trimming took 3 bases from V and 4 from J; bases not matched to a gene: 12. This CDR3 has 16 amino acids. Looked up from germline, CDR1 is SGHTA and CDR2 is FQGNSA. The CDR3 reads CASSFQTGNPIYEQYF. CDR3 DNA: TGTGCCAGCAGCTTCCAGACAGGGAATCCTATATACGAGCAGTACTTC.

The V and J genes are TRBV10-3 and TRBJ2-2, with 7 nucleotides matching TRBD1. Per the germline V gene, CDR1 is ENHRY and CDR2 is SYGVKD. V lost 11 bases and J lost 2; bases outside the gene matches: 5. The CDR3 spans 13 residues. CDR3 bases: TGTGCCTCGACAGGGATAAACACCGGGGAGCTGTTTTTT. Its translation is CASTGINTGELFF.

The gene calls are TRBV7-2 and TRBJ1-6; D is undetermined. CDR3 length equals 13 residues. The V end lost 5 bases, the J end lost 7 bases, and 9 bases lay between the germline ends. Looked up from germline, CDR1 is SGHTA and CDR2 is FQGNSA. CDR3 region: CASSGSPNSPLHF. CDR3 nucleotide sequence: TGTGCCAGCAGCGGCAGTCCGAATTCACCCCTCCACTTT.

The chain couples TRBV15 to TRBJ2-3; D perhaps matches TRBD2 (6 bases). CDR1 and CDR2 from the germline V gene are LNHNV and YYDKDF (reference sequence). V dropped 0 bases and J dropped 0 bases, with 19 bases sitting between them. The CDR3 runs 19 residues. This CDR3 is CATSREWRGTDESTDTQYF. CDR3 DNA sequence: TGTGCCACCAGCAGAGAGTGGCGGGGCACCGATGAAAGCACAGATACGCAGTATTTT.

The chain's CDR3 is CASSPQQGYEQFF. The CDR3 DNA follows: TGTGCCAGTAGTCCGCAACAGGGTTATGAGCAGTTCTTC. The gene calls are TRBV19 and TRBJ2-1, with D perhaps matching TRBD1 (6 bases). Germline assignment: CDR1 LNHDA and CDR2 SQIVND (reference sequence). V shed 5 bases and J shed 8 bases, with 13 bases lying between them. The CDR3 spans 13 residues.

The V and J genes are TRBV29-1 and TRBJ1-2, with D uncertain. This CDR3 contains 13 residues. The germline V gene has CDR1 SQVTM and CDR2 ANQGSEA. Trimming removed 3 bases at V and 4 bases at J, with 12 bases between. CDR3 in amino acids: CSVDAGSLYGYTF. The CDR3 DNA follows: TGCAGCGTTGACGCCGGTTCGCTCTATGGCTACACCTTC.

The chain carries TRBV28 and TRBJ2-7; TRBD1 matches 7 bases. The length of the CDR3 is 16 residues. V lost 3 bases to trimming and J lost 5 bases; unmatched junction nucleotides: 13. Per germline, CDR1 MDHEN and CDR2 SYDVKM. The CDR3 nucleotides are TGTGCCAGCAGTTTGCCCACAGGGGACCCCTGGAACGAGCAGTACTTC. It is translated as CASSLPTGDPWNEQYF. The entire variable domain, with the rest obtained from reference TRBV28 and TRBJ2-7, is as follows: DVKVTQSSRYLVKRTGEKVFLECVQDMDHENMFWYRQDPGLGLRLIYFSYDVKMKEKGDIPEGYSVSREKKERFSLILESASTNQTSMYLCASSLPTGDPWNEQYFGPGTRLTVT.

V is TRBV6-5 and J is TRBJ2-7, with TRBD2 identical over 7 bases. There are 12 residues in the CDR3. V lost 6 bases to trimming and J lost 7 bases; unmatched junction nucleotides: 6. Germline assignment: CDR1 MNHEY and CDR2 SVGAGI. CDR3 in amino acids: CASRPGGGEQYF. The CDR3 DNA follows: TGTGCCAGCAGACCGGGGGGTGGGGAGCAGTACTTC.

The chain recombines TRBV18 with TRBJ2-2; D ambiguous. V was shortened by 1 base and J by 5 bases, with 8 bases between the two germline ends. The CDR3 length is 14 residues. The germline CDR1 and CDR2 sequences are KGHSH and LQKENI. DNA for the CDR3: TGTGCCAGCTCACCACTGGGTGAAACCGGGGAGCTGTTTTTT. As protein: CASSPLGETGELFF.

J is TRBJ1-4 and V is TRBV19; 9 positions match TRBD1. Trimming at V came to 6 bases and at J to 1 base, leaving 6 bases not matched to a gene. The length of the CDR3 is 16 residues. Germline CDR1 reads LNHDA; CDR2 reads SQIVND (reference sequence). The CDR3 DNA sequence: TGTGCCAGTAGGAGGGACAGGGCGGGAACTAATGAAAAACTGTTTTTT. It codes for CASRRDRAGTNEKLFF.

The chain combines TRBV28 with TRBJ1-1; a weak D match, TRBD1 (6 bases). CDR3 length: 11 residues. Trimming pared 8 bases from V and 8 bases from J, leaving 12 bases between. Germline V gene data show CDR1 as MDHEN and CDR2 as SYDVKM. The CDR3 DNA is TGTGCCAGCGATACAGGGCTCGAAGCTTTCTTT. Residues: CASDTGLEAFF. The full variable domain, rest sourced from reference TRBV28 and TRBJ1-1, is DVKVTQSSRYLVKRTGEKVFLECVQDMDHENMFWYRQDPGLGLRLIYFSYDVKMKEKGDIPEGYSVSREKKERFSLILESASTNQTSMYLCASDTGLEAFFGQGTRLTVV.

The chain recombines TRBV5-4 with TRBJ2-1; 14 bases are a match to TRBD2. The CDR3 consists of 16 residues. Germline V gives CDR1 SGHNT, CDR2 YYREEE (reference sequence). The ends lost 3 bases at V and 8 bases at J; junction bases unmatched: 7. The CDR3 is CASSYPTSGRGDEQFF. The CDR3 nucleotides are TGTGCCAGCAGCTACCCGACTAGCGGGAGGGGTGATGAGCAGTTCTTC.

The chain links TRBV7-9 to TRBJ2-7; tentative D call: TRBD2 (5 bases). Deletions cut 1 base from V and 6 bases from J, with 13 bases between. In germline, CDR1 is SEHNR, CDR2 FQNEAQ (reference sequence). CDR3 size: 14 residues. DNA of the CDR3: TGTGCCAGCAGCTTAGGGAGGCAACCACCCGAGCAGTACTTC. Its protein is CASSLGRQPPEQYF.

The DNA for the CDR3 is TGTGCCAGCAGCTGGAAGCAGTGGCAGGATAATTCACCCCTCCACTTT. It codes for CASSWKQWQDNSPLHF. The V gene is TRBV7-2, the J gene TRBJ1-6; D ambiguous. Germline CDR1 reads SGHTA; CDR2 reads FQGNSA. This CDR3 has 16 residues. Deletions cut 4 bases from V and 5 bases from J, with 15 bases between. The complete variable domain, with remaining parts taken from reference TRBV7-2 and TRBJ1-6, reads GAGVSQSPSNKVTEKGKDVELRCDPISGHTALYWYRQSLGQGLEFLIYFQGNSAPDKSGLPSDRFSAERTGGSVSTLTIQRTQQEDSAVYLCASSWKQWQDNSPLHFGNGTRLTVT.

The chain links TRBV21-1 to TRBJ1-4; TRBD1 is the table's D call and was not checked against the DNA. TRBV21-1 is annotated as a pseudogene. CDR3 length equals 17 residues. The CDR3 loop is CASSPGTGSVRDEKLFF. The CDR3 DNA sequence: TGTGCCAGCTCCCCCGGAACAGGTTCAGTTAGGGATGAAAAACTGTTTTTT.